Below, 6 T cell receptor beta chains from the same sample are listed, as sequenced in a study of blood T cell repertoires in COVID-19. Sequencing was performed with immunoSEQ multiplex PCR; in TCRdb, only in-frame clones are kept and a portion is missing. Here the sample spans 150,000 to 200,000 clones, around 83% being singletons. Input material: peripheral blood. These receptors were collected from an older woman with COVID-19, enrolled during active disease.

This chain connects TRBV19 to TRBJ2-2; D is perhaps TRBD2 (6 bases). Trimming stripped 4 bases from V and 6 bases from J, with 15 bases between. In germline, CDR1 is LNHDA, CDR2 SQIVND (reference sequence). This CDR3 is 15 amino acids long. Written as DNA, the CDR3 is TGTGCCAGTAGTAGACCCGGGAGCGCTCCCGGGGAGCTGTTTTTT. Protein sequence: CASSRPGSAPGELFF.

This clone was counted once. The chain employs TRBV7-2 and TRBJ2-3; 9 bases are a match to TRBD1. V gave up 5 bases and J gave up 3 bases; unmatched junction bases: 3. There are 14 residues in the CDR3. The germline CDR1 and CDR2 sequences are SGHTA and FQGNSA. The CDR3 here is CASSVDRGTDTQYF. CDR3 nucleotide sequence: TGTGCCAGCAGCGTGGACAGGGGAACAGATACGCAGTATTTT.

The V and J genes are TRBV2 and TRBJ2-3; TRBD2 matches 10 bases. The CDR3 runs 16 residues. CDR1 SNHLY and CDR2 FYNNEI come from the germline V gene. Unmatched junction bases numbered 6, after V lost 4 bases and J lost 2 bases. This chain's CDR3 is CASSVISGRLTDTQYF. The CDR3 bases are TGTGCCAGCAGTGTTATTAGCGGGAGGCTCACAGATACGCAGTATTTT.

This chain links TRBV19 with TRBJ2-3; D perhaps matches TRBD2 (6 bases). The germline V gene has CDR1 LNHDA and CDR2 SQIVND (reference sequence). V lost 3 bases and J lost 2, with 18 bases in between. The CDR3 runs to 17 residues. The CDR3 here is CASSIGPSRGITDTQYF. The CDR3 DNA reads TGTGCCAGTAGTATTGGGCCCTCGCGGGGAATCACAGATACGCAGTATTTT. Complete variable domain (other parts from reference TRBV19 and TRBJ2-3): DGGITQSPKYLFRKEGQNVTLSCEQNLNHDAMYWYRQDPGQGLRLIYYSQIVNDFQKGDIAEGYSVSREKKESFPLTVTSAQKNPTAFYLCASSIGPSRGITDTQYFGPGTRLTVL.

The CDR3 loop reads CAWSLPSQLSGNTIYF. CDR3 DNA sequence: TGTGCCTGGAGTCTTCCCTCACAGCTCTCTGGAAACACCATATATTTT. The V gene is TRBV30, the J gene TRBJ1-3; unclear D gene. V was shortened by 2 bases and J by 0 bases, with 14 bases between the two germline ends. Germline CDR1 GTSNPN, CDR2 SVGIG (reference sequence). The CDR3 is made up of 16 amino acids.

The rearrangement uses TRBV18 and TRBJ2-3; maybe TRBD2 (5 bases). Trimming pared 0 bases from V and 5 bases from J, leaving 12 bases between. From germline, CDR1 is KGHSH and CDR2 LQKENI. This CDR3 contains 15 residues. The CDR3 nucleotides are TGTGCCAGCTCACCACCTGCGACCCGGGGAGATACGCAGTATTTT. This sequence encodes CASSPPATRGDTQYF.